The present T cell receptor (beta chain) was sequenced within a study of spatial heterogeneity in lung cancer. General study results and limits: Follow-up blood showed ubiquitous expanded tumor TCRs less than blood at resection did.

This clonotype has more than one count but fewer than ten. Its antigen remains unknown. TCRdb analysed the 5' RACE reads with MiXCR anew, one entry per CDR3 protein. The table includes fewer than 45,000 distinct CDR3 sequences, under 8% detected once. Time point in this sample: sample taken at primary tumor resection. CDR1 is SEHNR, CDR2 FQNEAQ, per germline (reference sequence). V was trimmed by 2 bases and J by 2 bases, leaving 9 bases between them. This CDR3 has 14 amino acids. The sequencing here drew on PBMCs, taken at surgery. This chain joins TRBV7-9 and TRBJ1-1, with D unresolved. The TCR sequence derives from a female donor with early-stage non-small cell lung cancer. This chain's CDR3 is CASSLQGANTEAFF. The CDR3 DNA reads TGTGCCAGCAGCTTACAAGGCGCAAACACTGAAGCTTTCTTT.